The TCR beta chain described here comes from a study of beta chain features in type 1 diabetes. Cells sorted by CD45RO/CCR7/CD25/CD127/CD95/CD27 comprised CD4+ naive, central memory, regulatory and stem cell-like memory cells. The germline V gene has CDR1 MNHNS and CDR2 SASEGT. Trimming left V 6 bases short and J 5 bases short, with 16 bases between. The CDR3 covers 14 residues. Of the isolated RNA, all was reverse transcribed, and so the sequenced material was expressed TCRB transcripts. Generated by immunoSEQ multiplex PCR, the TCRdb table keeps only in-frame clones and is missing some. The data contain 70,000 to 90,000 clones, roughly 34% of them singletons.

The chain links TRBV6-1 to TRBJ2-5; no clear D gene. The sample consisted of stem cell memory CD4+ T cells from blood. The TCR sequence derives from a woman younger than 30 in good health. The CDR3 DNA sequence: TGTGCCAGCAGAAGGAGCAGCCCTGGGGAGACCCAGTACTTC. Translated, it gives CASRRSSPGETQYF.